A selection of T cell receptor beta chains follows, all from one sample in a study of blood T cell repertoires in COVID-19. Using immunoSEQ multiplex PCR, the repertoire was profiled, and TCRdb retains in-frame clones only, with some absent. The repertoire holds tens of thousands of clones, with more than 70% as singletons. Sequencing was performed on peripheral blood. The receptors here all came from a man aged 50-60 years with COVID-19, enrolled during active disease. Both conserved end residues are part of each CDR3. D genes are given only for firm matches. The size field is filled for only some rows; it gives once, few, many or a size class.

CDR3,DNA,D,size,J,V
CASSLNRVNGYTF,TGTGCCAGCAGCTTAAACAGGGTTAATGGCTACACCTTC,-,-,TRBJ1-2,TRBV11-2
CATSDLSEGEGGYTF,TGTGCCACCAGTGATTTGAGTGAGGGGGAGGGAGGCTACACCTTC,-,-,TRBJ1-2,TRBV24-1
CASSYNRGRTEAFF,TGTGCCAGCAGTTACAACAGGGGGAGGACTGAAGCTTTCTTT,TRBD1,-,TRBJ1-1,TRBV6-2/TRBV6-3
CASSLGAFGRGLRNTEAFF,TGTGCCAGCAGTTTGGGGGCCTTTGGCAGGGGGCTTAGGAACACTGAAGCTTTCTTT,TRBD1,few,TRBJ1-1,TRBV28
CASSYHLGYTF,TGTGCCAGCAGTTACCACCTAGGCTACACCTTC,-,-,TRBJ1-2,TRBV6-5
CASSSGLRGTKEAFF,TGTGCCAGCAGCTCAGGGTTGAGGGGGACCAAGGAAGCTTTCTTT,-,-,TRBJ1-1,TRBV7-2
CASSLSHGEVNSPLHF,TGTGCCAGCAGCTTATCACACGGCGAGGTGAATTCACCCCTCCACTTT,-,-,TRBJ1-6,TRBV5-5
CASSYSQGRFGQPQHF,TGTGCCAGCAGTTACTCGCAGGGGCGTTTTGGTCAGCCCCAGCATTTT,-,-,TRBJ1-5,TRBV6-5
CASREDTGGYGYTF,TGTGCCAGCAGGGAAGATACAGGGGGCTATGGCTACACCTTC,TRBD1,-,TRBJ1-2,TRBV6-1
CATSGVNQPQHF,TGTGCCACCAGCGGAGTAAATCAGCCCCAGCATTTT,-,-,TRBJ1-5,TRBV15
CASSVEGDTEAFF,TGTGCCAGCAGTGTCGAAGGGGACACTGAAGCTTTCTTT,-,-,TRBJ1-1,TRBV2
CSASTAFGNTIYF,TGCAGTGCTAGTACTGCCTTTGGAAACACCATATATTTT,-,-,TRBJ1-3,TRBV20-1
CASSLSAGTYNEQFF,TGTGCCAGCAGTTTATCAGCGGGAACATACAATGAGCAGTTCTTC,TRBD2,-,TRBJ2-1,TRBV27
CASSLRGGGETQYF,TGTGCCAGCAGCCTTCGGGGGGGCGGTGAGACCCAGTACTTC,TRBD2,-,TRBJ2-5,TRBV3-1/TRBV3-2
CASSLAPQGATEAFF,TGTGCCAGCAGCTTAGCTCCGCAGGGGGCCACTGAAGCTTTCTTT,TRBD1,-,TRBJ1-1,TRBV7-2
CASSLGAQDEAFF,TGCGCCAGCAGCTTGGGGGCACAGGATGAAGCTTTCTTT,-,-,TRBJ1-1,TRBV5-1
CASSTPRGGYTF,TGTGCCAGCAGCACTCCCAGAGGCGGCTACACCTTC,-,few,TRBJ1-2,TRBV11-2
CASSETSGRGANVLTF,TGTGCCAGCAGTGAAACTAGCGGTCGTGGGGCCAACGTCCTGACTTTC,TRBD2,-,TRBJ2-6,TRBV6-4
CASSPTGNGNTIYF,TGTGCCAGCAGCCCTACAGGGAATGGAAACACCATATATTTT,-,-,TRBJ1-3,TRBV3-1/TRBV3-2
CASRMMTVNTEAFF,TGTGCCAGCAGGATGATGACAGTAAACACTGAAGCTTTCTTT,-,-,TRBJ1-1,TRBV6-5
CASSLSRERGEKLFF,TGTGCCAGCAGCTTATCGCGGGAAAGGGGTGAAAAACTGTTTTTT,-,-,TRBJ1-4,TRBV7-2
CASSWDRGLGGELFF,TGTGCCAGCAGCTGGGACAGGGGGCTTGGCGGGGAGCTGTTTTTT,TRBD1,-,TRBJ2-2,TRBV7-2
CASSSSTGQPQHF,TGTGCCAGCAGTAGCTCAACAGGGCAGCCCCAGCATTTT,-,-,TRBJ1-5,TRBV12-3/TRBV12-4
CASRAGAGGYTF,TGTGCCAGCAGGGCAGGGGCGGGTGGCTACACCTTC,-,few,TRBJ1-2,TRBV6-5
CASSWGTGGSGANVLTF,TGTGCCAGCTCCTGGGGGACAGGGGGCTCTGGGGCCAACGTCCTGACTTTC,TRBD1,-,TRBJ2-6,TRBV27
CASRPRRDRVSYEQYF,TGTGCCAGCAGACCTCGAAGGGACAGGGTTTCGTACGAGCAGTACTTC,TRBD1,-,TRBJ2-7,TRBV11-2
CASRTGQGNGYTF,TGCGCCAGCAGAACGGGACAGGGTAATGGCTACACCTTC,TRBD1,-,TRBJ1-2,TRBV5-1
CSVVGQGHYGYTF,TGCAGCGTTGTGGGACAGGGCCACTATGGCTACACCTTC,TRBD1,-,TRBJ1-2,TRBV29-1
CASSSHRVTNEKLFF,TGTGCCAGCAGCTCTCACAGGGTTACTAATGAAAAACTGTTTTTT,-,-,TRBJ1-4,TRBV5-6
CSASPGGWYEQYF,TGCAGTGCTAGTCCAGGGGGCTGGTACGAGCAGTACTTC,TRBD1,-,TRBJ2-7,TRBV20-1
CAGSGGWAEAFF,TGTGCCGGCTCGGGGGGCTGGGCTGAAGCTTTCTTT,-,-,TRBJ1-1,TRBV2
CASSLTVAPGANVLTF,TGCGCCAGCAGCTTGACCGTGGCCCCTGGGGCCAACGTCCTGACTTTC,-,-,TRBJ2-6,TRBV5-1
CASSYSRGSPYEQYF,TGTGCCAGCAGTTACTCAAGGGGCTCCCCCTACGAGCAGTACTTC,-,few,TRBJ2-7,TRBV6-5
CASSLQDRETQYF,TGTGCCAGCAGCTTACAGGATCGAGAGACCCAGTACTTC,-,-,TRBJ2-5,TRBV6-5
CASSFSDRGEFYGYTF,TGTGCCAGCAGCTTCTCCGACAGGGGTGAATTCTATGGCTACACCTTC,TRBD1,-,TRBJ1-2,TRBV27
CASGLAAGTGPGELFF,TGTGCTAGTGGTTTGGCAGCCGGGACAGGGCCCGGGGAGCTGTTTTTT,TRBD1,-,TRBJ2-2,TRBV12-5
CASSLLGGNLNTGELFF,TGTGCCAGCAGTTTATTGGGGGGTAACTTAAACACCGGGGAGCTGTTTTTT,-,once,TRBJ2-2,TRBV27
CASSPSVQETQYF,TGTGCCAGCTCACCGAGCGTACAAGAGACCCAGTACTTC,-,-,TRBJ2-5,TRBV18
CASRLGSPDTGELFF,TGTGCCAGTAGACTGGGCAGCCCGGACACCGGGGAGCTGTTTTTT,-,-,TRBJ2-2,TRBV19
CASSLLAQAENTIYF,TGTGCCAGCTCACTGTTGGCACAGGCGGAAAACACCATATATTTT,-,-,TRBJ1-3,TRBV18
CASSEESMNTEAFF,TGTGCCAGCAGTGAGGAGAGCATGAACACTGAAGCTTTCTTT,-,-,TRBJ1-1,TRBV2
CASSYSESGGRDIQYF,TGTGCCAGCAGTTACTCCGAAAGCGGGGGGCGGGACATTCAGTACTTC,TRBD2,-,TRBJ2-4,TRBV6-8
CASSSIVTGGIDTQYF,TGTGCCAGCAGCTCCATCGTAACGGGGGGAATAGATACGCAGTATTTT,TRBD2,-,TRBJ2-3,TRBV7-2
CASSLGRTSGGRTYEQYF,TGTGCCAGCAGCTTAGGCCGTACTAGCGGGGGTAGGACCTACGAGCAGTACTTC,TRBD2,-,TRBJ2-7,TRBV7-8
CASSTIGTEGCGELFF,TGTGCCAGCAGCACCATCGGGACAGAGGGATGTGGGGAGCTGTTTTTT,-,-,TRBJ2-2,TRBV21-1
CASSIAWQGTYEQYF,TGTGCCAGTAGTATAGCTTGGCAGGGCACCTACGAGCAGTACTTC,-,-,TRBJ2-7,TRBV19
CASSFRSGHGYTF,TGTGCCAGCAGCTTTCGTTCAGGGCATGGCTACACCTTC,-,few,TRBJ1-2,TRBV7-2
CASSQQGAETQYF,TGTGCCAGCAGCCAGCAGGGGGCAGAGACCCAGTACTTC,TRBD1,-,TRBJ2-5,TRBV3-1/TRBV3-2
CASSPRTDSYEQYF,TGCGCCAGCAGCCCCCGGACAGACTCCTACGAGCAGTACTTC,-,-,TRBJ2-7,TRBV5-1
CASNGGGWSAFF,TGTGCCAGCAATGGAGGAGGGTGGTCAGCTTTCTTT,-,-,TRBJ1-1,TRBV28
CSVLGQGVGNTIYF,TGCAGCGTCCTGGGACAGGGGGTTGGAAACACCATATATTTT,TRBD1,-,TRBJ1-3,TRBV29-1
CASSFQGGVYGYTF,TGTGCCAGCAGCTTCCAGGGTGGTGTCTATGGCTACACCTTC,-,-,TRBJ1-2,TRBV5-6
CASSLNRGIPEAFF,TGTGCCAGTAGTCTTAACAGGGGAATCCCTGAAGCTTTCTTT,TRBD1,-,TRBJ1-1,TRBV19
CASRAGTGSYNEQFF,TGCGCCAGCAGAGCCGGGACAGGGTCCTACAATGAGCAGTTCTTC,TRBD1,-,TRBJ2-1,TRBV5-1
CASSQLNEQFF,TGTGCCAGCAGTCAATTGAATGAGCAGTTCTTC,-,-,TRBJ2-1,TRBV28
CASSEGQGTQPQHF,TGTGCCAGCAGTGAAGGACAGGGTACGCAGCCCCAGCATTTT,TRBD1,-,TRBJ1-5,TRBV2
CAISESSPGVSEKLFF,TGTGCCATCAGTGAGTCGAGCCCCGGTGTATCTGAAAAACTGTTTTTT,-,-,TRBJ1-4,TRBV10-3
CASAPGQGAYEQYF,TGTGCCAGTGCCCCGGGACAGGGGGCCTACGAGCAGTACTTC,TRBD1,-,TRBJ2-7,TRBV19
CASSLAGVNQPQHF,TGTGCCAGCAGTTTGGCGGGAGTTAATCAGCCCCAGCATTTT,-,-,TRBJ1-5,TRBV27
CASSPDTHQPQHF,TGTGCCAGCAGTCCGGACACACATCAGCCCCAGCATTTT,-,few,TRBJ1-5,TRBV6-4